These 5 T cell receptor beta chains were sequenced from one sample in a study of shared clonotypes between healthy human individuals. Measured with immunoSEQ multiplex PCR; TCRdb has only the in-frame clones, and not every one. The sample has millions of clones; about 95% are singletons. The material sequenced was naive CD4+ T cells sorted from blood. Described subset: CD45RA+ positively selected. The source of these receptors is a man aged 18 to 29 in good health.

V is TRBV30 and J is TRBJ2-3; TRBD2 agrees at 13 bases. V lost 2 bases to trimming and J lost 6 bases; unmatched junction nucleotides: 5. The CDR3 is 15 residues long. Germline assignment: CDR1 GTSNPN and CDR2 SVGIG (reference sequence). The CDR3 here is CAWSRTSGSPDTQYF. Here the CDR3 DNA reads TGTGCCTGGAGTCGGACTAGCGGGAGTCCGGATACGCAGTATTTT.

The CDR3 here is CASSPSGLAGGYNEQFF. In nucleotides, the CDR3 is TGCGCCAGCAGTCCGAGTGGACTAGCGGGAGGGTACAATGAGCAGTTCTTC. This chain joins TRBV10-1 and TRBJ2-1; 15 nucleotides align to TRBD2. V shed 5 bases and J 4 bases; nucleotides not matched to a gene: 6. The CDR3 is 17 amino acids. Germline values: CDR1 WNHNN, CDR2 SYGVQD (reference sequence).

The CDR3 bases are TGTGCCAGCAGCTTAGGATTTAGGGCCTTGGGTGAAAAACTGTTTTTT. Translating it yields CASSLGFRALGEKLFF. The rearrangement links TRBV11-2 to TRBJ1-4; D is unclear. The ends were cut back, 1 base at V and 7 bases at J, with 16 bases in the middle. The CDR3 extends over 16 amino acids. Germline lookup yields CDR1 SGHAT and CDR2 FQNNGV.

Note on this clone: Within the sample, other DNA sequences also encode this same CDR3. The chain uses TRBV18 and TRBJ2-3; 7 nucleotides match TRBD1. Germline V gene sequence: CDR1 KGHSH, CDR2 LQKENI. The CDR3 covers 16 residues. Trimming took 1 base from V and 0 from J; bases not matched to a gene: 4. DNA for the CDR3: TGTGCCAGCTCACCACAGGGGGCCACTAGCACAGATACGCAGTATTTT. Its protein product is CASSPQGATSTDTQYF.

The V call is TRBV6-5, the J call TRBJ1-3, with D possibly matching TRBD1 (6 bases). V was shortened by 0 bases and J by 8 bases, with 14 bases between the two germline ends. The CDR3 extends over 15 amino acids. CDR1 MNHEY and CDR2 SVGAGI come from the germline V gene. CDR3 bases: TGTGCCAGCAGTTACTCAGCGGGGGGCCTCTACACCATATATTTT. It yields the protein CASSYSAGGLYTIYF.